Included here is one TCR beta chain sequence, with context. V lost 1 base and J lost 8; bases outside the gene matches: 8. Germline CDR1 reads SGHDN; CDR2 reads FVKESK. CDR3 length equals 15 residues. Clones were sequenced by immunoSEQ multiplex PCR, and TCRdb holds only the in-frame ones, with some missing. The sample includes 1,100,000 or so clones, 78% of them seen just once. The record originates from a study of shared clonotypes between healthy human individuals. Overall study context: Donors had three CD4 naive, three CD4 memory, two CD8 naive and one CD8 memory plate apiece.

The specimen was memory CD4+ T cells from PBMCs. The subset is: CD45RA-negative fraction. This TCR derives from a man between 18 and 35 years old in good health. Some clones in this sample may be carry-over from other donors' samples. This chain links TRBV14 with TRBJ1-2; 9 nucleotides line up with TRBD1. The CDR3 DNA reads TGTGCCAGCAGCCAAGGGTACAGGACAGGGGAAGGCTACACCTTC. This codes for CASSQGYRTGEGYTF.